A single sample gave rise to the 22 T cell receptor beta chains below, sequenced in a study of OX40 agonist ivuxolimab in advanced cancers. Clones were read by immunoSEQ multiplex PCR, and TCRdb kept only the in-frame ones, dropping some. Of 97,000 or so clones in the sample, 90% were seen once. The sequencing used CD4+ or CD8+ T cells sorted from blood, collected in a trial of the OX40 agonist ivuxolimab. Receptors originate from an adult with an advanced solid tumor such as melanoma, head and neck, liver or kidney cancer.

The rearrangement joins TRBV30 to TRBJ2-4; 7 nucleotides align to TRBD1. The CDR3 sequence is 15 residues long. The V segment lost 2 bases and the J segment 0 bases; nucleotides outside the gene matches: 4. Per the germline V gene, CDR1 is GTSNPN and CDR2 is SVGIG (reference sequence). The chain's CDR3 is CAWSIDRVAKNIQYF. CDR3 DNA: TGTGCCTGGAGTATTGACAGGGTAGCCAAAAACATTCAGTACTTC.

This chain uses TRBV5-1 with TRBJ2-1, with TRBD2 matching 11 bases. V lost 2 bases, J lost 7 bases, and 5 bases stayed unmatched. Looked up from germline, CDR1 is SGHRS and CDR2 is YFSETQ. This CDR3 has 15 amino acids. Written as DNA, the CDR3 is TGCGCCAGCAGCTTCCTAGCGGGGGGCGGGAATGAGCAGTTCTTC. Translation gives CASSFLAGGGNEQFF.

The CDR3 reads CASSKDRGGNTEAFF. The DNA for the CDR3 is TGCGCCAGCAGCAAGGACAGGGGAGGGAACACTGAAGCTTTCTTT. This chain joins TRBV5-1 and TRBJ1-1, with 9 bases identical to TRBD1. The CDR3 has 15 amino acids. With V trimmed by 4 bases and J by 1 base, 5 bases remained unmatched. Germline loops: CDR1 SGHRS, CDR2 YFSETQ.

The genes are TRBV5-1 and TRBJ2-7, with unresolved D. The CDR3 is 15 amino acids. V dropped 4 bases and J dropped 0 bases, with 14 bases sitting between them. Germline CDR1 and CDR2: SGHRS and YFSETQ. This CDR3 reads CASSPFPDPSYEQYF. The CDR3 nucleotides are TGCGCCAGCAGCCCGTTTCCGGACCCCTCCTACGAGCAGTACTTC.

The CDR3: CASSLRGVGTDTQYF. CDR3 coding DNA: TGCGCCAGCAGCTTACGGGGGGTAGGGACAGATACGCAGTATTTT. The chain employs TRBV5-1 and TRBJ2-3, with 7 positions matching TRBD2. V trimming: 2 bases; J trimming: 3 bases; junction bases outside the gene matches: 6. Germline CDR1 SGHRS, CDR2 YFSETQ. This CDR3 has 15 residues.

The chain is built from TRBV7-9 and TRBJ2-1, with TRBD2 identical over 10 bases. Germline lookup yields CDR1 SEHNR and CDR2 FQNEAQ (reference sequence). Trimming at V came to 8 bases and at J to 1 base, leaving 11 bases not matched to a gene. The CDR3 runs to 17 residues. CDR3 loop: CASGQELAGYSYNEQFF. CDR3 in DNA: TGTGCCAGCGGCCAAGAACTAGCGGGGTATTCCTACAATGAGCAGTTCTTC.

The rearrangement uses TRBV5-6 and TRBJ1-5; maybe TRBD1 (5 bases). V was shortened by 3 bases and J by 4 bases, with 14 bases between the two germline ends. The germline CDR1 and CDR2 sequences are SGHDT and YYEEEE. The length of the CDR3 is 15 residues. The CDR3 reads CASSSAGWANQPQHF. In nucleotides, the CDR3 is TGTGCCAGCAGCTCGGCAGGGTGGGCAAATCAGCCCCAGCATTTT.

CDR3 DNA sequence: TGTGCCAGCAGCCCGCCGGGACAGGGGGACAGCGAGCAGTACTTC. Translating it yields CASSPPGQGDSEQYF. The V and J genes are TRBV28 and TRBJ2-7; 11 bases agree with TRBD1. Germline V gene lookup returns CDR1 MDHEN and CDR2 SYDVKM. Trimming at V came to 6 bases and at J to 6 bases, leaving 10 bases not matched to a gene. This CDR3 comprises 15 residues.

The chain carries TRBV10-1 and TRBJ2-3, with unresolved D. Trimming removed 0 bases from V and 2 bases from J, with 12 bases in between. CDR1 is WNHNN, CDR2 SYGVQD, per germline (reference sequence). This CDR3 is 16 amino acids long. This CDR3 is CASSESPGFYTDTQYF. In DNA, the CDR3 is TGCGCCAGCAGTGAGTCTCCGGGTTTTTACACAGATACGCAGTATTTT.

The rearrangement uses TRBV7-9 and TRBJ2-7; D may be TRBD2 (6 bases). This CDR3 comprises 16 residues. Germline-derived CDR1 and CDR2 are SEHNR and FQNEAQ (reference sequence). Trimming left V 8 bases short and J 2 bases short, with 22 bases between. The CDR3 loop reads CASAQLGLPGAYEQYF. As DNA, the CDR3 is TGTGCCAGCGCACAATTGGGACTCCCCGGGGCCTACGAGCAGTACTTC.

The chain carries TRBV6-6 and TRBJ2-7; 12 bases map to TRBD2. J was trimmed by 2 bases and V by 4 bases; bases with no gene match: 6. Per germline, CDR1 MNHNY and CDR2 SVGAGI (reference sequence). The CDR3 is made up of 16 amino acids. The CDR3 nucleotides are TGTGCCAGCAGTTCCCTAGCGGGGGGGCCCCCCTACGAGCAGTACTTC. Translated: CASSSLAGGPPYEQYF.

This chain's CDR3 is CASSPKTGRNTEAFF. The CDR3 region has the DNA TGTGCCAGCTCACCAAAGACAGGGAGGAACACTGAAGCTTTCTTT. The chain carries TRBV18 and TRBJ1-1; 7 nucleotides align to TRBD1. The germline V gene has CDR1 KGHSH and CDR2 LQKENI. The V and J ends lost 2 bases and 1 base, in that order; junction bases with no gene match: 4. There are 15 residues in the CDR3.

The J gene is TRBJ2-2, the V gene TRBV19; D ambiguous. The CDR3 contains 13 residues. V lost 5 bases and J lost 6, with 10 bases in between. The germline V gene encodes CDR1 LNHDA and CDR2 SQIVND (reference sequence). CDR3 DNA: TGTGCCAGTAGTTGGTTTTTGGCCGGGGAGCTGTTTTTT. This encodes CASSWFLAGELFF.

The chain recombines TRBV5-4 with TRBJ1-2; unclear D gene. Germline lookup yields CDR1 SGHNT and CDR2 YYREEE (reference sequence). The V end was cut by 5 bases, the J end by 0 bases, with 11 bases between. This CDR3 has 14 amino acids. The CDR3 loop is CASRAGYTNYGYTF. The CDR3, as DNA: TGTGCCAGCAGGGCGGGATACACTAACTATGGCTACACCTTC.

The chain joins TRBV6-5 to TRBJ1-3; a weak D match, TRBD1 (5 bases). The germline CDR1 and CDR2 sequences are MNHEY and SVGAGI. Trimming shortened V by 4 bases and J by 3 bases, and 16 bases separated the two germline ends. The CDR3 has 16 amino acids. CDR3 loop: CASSFSGQVRGNTIYF. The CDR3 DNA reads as TGTGCCAGCAGTTTCTCAGGGCAGGTTCGTGGAAACACCATATATTTT.

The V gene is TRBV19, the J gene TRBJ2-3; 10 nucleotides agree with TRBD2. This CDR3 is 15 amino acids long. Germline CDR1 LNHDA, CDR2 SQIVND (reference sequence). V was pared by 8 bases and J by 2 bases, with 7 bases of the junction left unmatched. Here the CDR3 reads CASLRTSGPTDTQYF. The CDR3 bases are TGTGCCAGTCTCCGGACTAGCGGCCCCACAGATACGCAGTATTTT.

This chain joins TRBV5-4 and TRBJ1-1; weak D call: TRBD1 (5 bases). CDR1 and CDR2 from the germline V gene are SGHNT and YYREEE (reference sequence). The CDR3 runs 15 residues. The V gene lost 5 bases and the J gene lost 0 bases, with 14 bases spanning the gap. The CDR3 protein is CASRKGGQLNTEAFF. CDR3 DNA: TGTGCCAGCAGGAAAGGCGGACAATTGAACACTGAAGCTTTCTTT.

This CDR3 reads CASRRQGRGQFF. In DNA, the CDR3 is TGTGCCAGCAGGAGACAGGGAAGGGGGCAGTTCTTC. V and J are TRBV28 and TRBJ2-1; 7 nucleotides line up with TRBD1. This CDR3 has 12 amino acids. V lost 6 bases, J lost 12 bases, and 8 bases stayed unmatched. Germline loops: CDR1 MDHEN, CDR2 SYDVKM. Full variable domain (remainder filled in from reference TRBV28 and TRBJ2-1): DVKVTQSSRYLVKRTGEKVFLECVQDMDHENMFWYRQDPGLGLRLIYFSYDVKMKEKGDIPEGYSVSREKKERFSLILESASTNQTSMYLCASRRQGRGQFFGPGTRLTVL.

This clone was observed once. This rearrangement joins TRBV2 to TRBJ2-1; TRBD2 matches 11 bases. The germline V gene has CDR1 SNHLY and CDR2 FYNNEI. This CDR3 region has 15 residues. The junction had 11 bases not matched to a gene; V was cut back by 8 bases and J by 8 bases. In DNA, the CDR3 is TGTGCCAGCTCCCCGCTTAGCGGGGGGGCCGATGAGCAGTTCTTC. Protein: CASSPLSGGADEQFF.

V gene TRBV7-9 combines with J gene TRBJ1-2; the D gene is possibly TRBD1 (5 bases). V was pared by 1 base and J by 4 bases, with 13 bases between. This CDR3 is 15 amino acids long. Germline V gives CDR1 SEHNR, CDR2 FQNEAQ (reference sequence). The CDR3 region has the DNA TGTGCCAGCAGCTTAGTGGGGGGAAGGGCCTATGGCTACACCTTC. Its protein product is CASSLVGGRAYGYTF.

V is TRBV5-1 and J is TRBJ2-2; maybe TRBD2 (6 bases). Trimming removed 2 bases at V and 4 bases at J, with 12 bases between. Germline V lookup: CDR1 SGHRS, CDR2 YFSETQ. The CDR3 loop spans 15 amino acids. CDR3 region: CASSFGPRGTGELFF. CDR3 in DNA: TGCGCCAGCAGCTTTGGTCCGCGGGGCACCGGGGAGCTGTTTTTT. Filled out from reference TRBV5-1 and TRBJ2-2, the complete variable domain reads KAGVTQTPRYLIKTRGQQVTLSCSPISGHRSVSWYQQTPGQGLQFLFEYFSETQRNKGNFPGRFSGRQFSNSRSEMNVSTLELGDSALYLCASSFGPRGTGELFFGEGSRLTVL.

The CDR3, as DNA: TGCAGCGTTCTCCTGGCCAGGGCCACGGGGAACACTGAAGCTTTCTTT. Translation: CSVLLARATGNTEAFF. J is TRBJ1-1 and V is TRBV29-1; maybe TRBD1 (5 bases). The V end lost 5 bases, the J end lost 1 base, and 20 bases lay between the germline ends. CDR3 size: 16 residues. The germline gives CDR1 SQVTM, CDR2 ANQGSEA.